This is a list of T cell receptor beta chains from one sample in a study of blood T cell repertoires in COVID-19. Data came from immunoSEQ multiplex PCR; TCRdb stores just in-frame clones and leaves some out. The table has 150,000 to 200,000 clones, about 86% seen once. The sequencing input was peripheral blood. The receptor source for this set is a young woman who had recovered from COVID-19. The CDR3 runs from the conserved cysteine through the conserved F or W. Fields, in order: V gene, J gene, clone size, D gene, CDR3 protein, CDR3 DNA. D genes are given only for firm matches. Clone size is not always given. Where it is, it says once, few, many or a class for expanded clones.

TRBV12-3/TRBV12-4,TRBJ2-3,once,-,CASSFASTDTQYF,TGTGCCAGCAGTTTTGCGAGCACAGATACGCAGTATTTT
TRBV7-9,TRBJ2-3,-,-,CASSFGQTSTDTQYF,TGTGCCAGCAGCTTCGGACAGACTAGCACAGATACGCAGTATTTT
TRBV5-4,TRBJ2-3,-,TRBD2,CASGILAGGPTDTQYF,TGTGCCAGCGGGATTCTAGCGGGGGGCCCCACAGATACGCAGTATTTT
TRBV6-6,TRBJ1-3,-,-,CASMMGGGTIYF,TGTGCCAGCATGATGGGAGGAGGCACCATATATTTT
TRBV4-1,TRBJ1-5,-,TRBD1,CASSSGTGRSYSNQPQHF,TGCGCCAGCAGCTCCGGGACAGGAAGGTCCTATAGCAATCAGCCCCAGCATTTT
TRBV27,TRBJ1-5,-,TRBD1,CASSPQGGNQPQHF,TGTGCCAGCAGTCCACAGGGGGGCAATCAGCCCCAGCATTTT
TRBV5-1,TRBJ1-1,once,-,CASSSRVNTEAFF,TGCGCCAGCAGCTCTCGGGTGAACACTGAAGCTTTCTTT
TRBV7-9,TRBJ1-4,few,TRBD1,CASSPKDRANEKLFF,TGTGCCAGCAGCCCCAAGGACAGGGCAAATGAAAAACTGTTTTTT
TRBV11-3,TRBJ2-2,-,TRBD2,CASSQPGLEAGELFF,TGTGCCAGCAGCCAACCGGGACTAGAGGCCGGGGAGCTGTTTTTT
TRBV29-1,TRBJ1-3,-,-,CSLGEVLYF,TGCAGCTTGGGGGAGGTCCTATATTTT
TRBV6-4,TRBJ2-3,-,TRBD2,CASSETSGSKNTQYF,TGTGCCAGCAGTGAAACTAGCGGGAGTAAGAATACGCAGTATTTT
TRBV5-8,TRBJ1-2,-,-,CASSPGQIYGYTF,TGTGCCAGCAGCCCCGGACAGATCTATGGCTACACCTTC
TRBV24-1,TRBJ2-2,once,-,CATSATTKNTGELFF,TGTGCCACCAGTGCCACTACTAAGAACACCGGGGAGCTGTTTTTT
TRBV20-1,TRBJ2-7,-,TRBD1,CSASRPGTASPYEQYF,TGCAGTGCTAGTCGCCCCGGGACAGCAAGTCCCTACGAGCAGTACTTC
TRBV25-1,TRBJ2-7,-,TRBD1,CASSESTGGAYEQYF,TGTGCCAGCAGTGAATCGACAGGGGGGGCCTACGAGCAGTACTTC
TRBV6-5,TRBJ1-5,-,TRBD1,CASRRTGNEPQHF,TGTGCCAGCAGACGGACAGGTAATGAGCCCCAGCATTTT
TRBV19,TRBJ2-5,few,-,CASSIPGRGGETQYF,TGTGCCAGTAGTATACCCGGGAGAGGAGGAGAGACCCAGTACTTC
TRBV15,TRBJ2-3,-,-,CATSRDVLGEDTQYF,TGTGCCACCAGCAGAGATGTCTTGGGAGAAGATACGCAGTATTTT
TRBV15,TRBJ2-3,once,TRBD2,CATSRAPGLAGGGTDTQYF,TGTGCCACCAGCAGAGCGCCGGGACTAGCGGGGGGTGGCACAGATACGCAGTATTTT
TRBV7-8,TRBJ2-4,-,-,CASSRPDSAKNIQYF,TGTGCCAGCAGCCGTCCTGACTCCGCCAAAAACATTCAGTACTTC
TRBV19,TRBJ2-2,-,TRBD1,CASTTTGGRFTGELFF,TGTGCCAGTACAACCACAGGGGGCCGTTTCACCGGGGAGCTGTTTTTT
TRBV12-3/TRBV12-4,TRBJ2-7,-,-,CASTKGGEQYF,TGTGCCAGCACCAAGGGGGGGGAGCAGTACTTC
TRBV9,TRBJ2-1,-,-,CASSVGAFTEQFF,TGTGCCAGCAGCGTAGGGGCGTTTACTGAGCAGTTCTTC
TRBV12-5,TRBJ2-1,few,TRBD2,CASAPGGPPYNEQFF,TGTGCTAGTGCCCCGGGGGGGCCCCCCTACAATGAGCAGTTCTTC
TRBV2,TRBJ2-3,-,TRBD2,CASSEAGAGALTDTQYF,TGTGCCAGCAGTGAAGCCGGAGCGGGGGCCCTCACAGATACGCAGTATTTT
TRBV6-2/TRBV6-3,TRBJ1-1,-,TRBD1,CASSTDRGYTEAFF,TGTGCCAGCAGCACCGACAGGGGATACACTGAAGCTTTCTTT
TRBV2,TRBJ1-2,-,-,CASSELPTGLNGYTF,TGTGCCAGCAGTGAATTGCCAACAGGGTTAAATGGCTACACCTTC
TRBV16,TRBJ1-2,once,-,CASSRLLYYGYTF,TGTGCCAGCAGCCGACTCCTCTACTATGGCTACACCTTC
TRBV7-9,TRBJ1-4,-,-,CASSLTGKNEKLFF,TGTGCCAGCAGCTTAACCGGGAAAAATGAAAAACTGTTTTTT
TRBV4-1,TRBJ2-2,-,-,CASSWAGTGELFF,TGCGCCAGCAGCTGGGCGGGCACCGGGGAGCTGTTTTTT
TRBV7-3,TRBJ1-3,-,-,CASSLGPGGRGNTIYF,TGTGCCAGCAGCTTGGGTCCGGGCGGGCGTGGAAACACCATATATTTT
TRBV4-3,TRBJ1-1,-,-,CASSQDPGMNTEAFF,TGCGCCAGCAGCCAAGACCCAGGTATGAACACTGAAGCTTTCTTT
TRBV7-3,TRBJ2-1,-,TRBD2,CASSQMPELAAPGGQFF,TGTGCCAGCAGCCAGATGCCCGAGCTAGCGGCCCCCGGTGGACAGTTCTTC
TRBV18,TRBJ1-1,-,-,CASSLTTGDTEAFF,TGTGCCAGCTCACTAACGACAGGAGACACTGAAGCTTTCTTT
TRBV24-1,TRBJ2-1,-,TRBD2,CATSSPGGPGNEQFF,TGTGCCACGAGTAGTCCGGGAGGGCCTGGAAATGAGCAGTTCTTC
TRBV7-8,TRBJ2-7,-,TRBD1,CASSFRDRGYEQYF,TGTGCCAGCAGCTTCCGGGACAGGGGCTACGAGCAGTACTTC
TRBV28,TRBJ2-5,-,TRBD2,CASRPGGLEWAQYF,TGTGCCAGCAGACCGGGGGGACTGGAGTGGGCCCAGTACTTC
TRBV5-1,TRBJ1-4,-,-,CASRPGTTNEKLFF,TGCGCCAGCCGACCAGGGACAACTAATGAAAAACTGTTTTTT
TRBV6-2/TRBV6-3,TRBJ1-2,-,TRBD1,CASSYSAGQGAKGYTF,TGTGCCAGCAGTTACTCGGCCGGACAGGGGGCTAAGGGCTACACCTTC